The entry below describes one TCR beta chain. These data originate in a study of blood T cell repertoires in COVID-19. The data were produced by immunoSEQ multiplex PCR, yet TCRdb's version contains in-frame clones alone and is incomplete. The sample shows approximately 240,000 clones, 80% to 90% of them seen only once. Donors were grouped by their self-reported clinical history. V lost 2 bases and J 1 base, leaving 3 bases between the germline ends. The CDR3 sequence is 12 residues long. Germline V lookup: CDR1 SNHLY, CDR2 FYNNEI. The receptor was isolated from a woman in her late teens or twenties in a cohort exposed to, infected with or recovered from COVID-19 (not recorded which). The V gene is TRBV2, the J gene TRBJ2-7; no firm D call. Specimen: PBMCs or T cells enriched from blood (not recorded which). Here the CDR3 DNA reads TGTGCCAGCAGTGAACTGTCCTACGAGCAGTACTTC. It encodes CASSELSYEQYF.